This T cell receptor (beta chain) was profiled in a study of T cells in localized non-small cell lung cancer. The study, taken as a whole, reports: Uninvolved adjacent lung showed higher T cell clonality than tumor. For the top 100 tumor clones, a median roughly 56 also appeared in adjacent lung. Sequence data derive from only one tumor region, so heterogeneity remains possible.

Concerning this clone: Its antigen is as yet unknown.

V was pared by 5 bases and J by 4 bases, with 9 bases of the junction left unmatched. There are 15 residues in the CDR3. CDR1 and CDR2 (germline): SGHNT, YENEEA. Profiling relied on immunoSEQ multiplex PCR, and the TCRdb table lists in-frame clones only, not all of them. The data show about 5,600 clones, around 26% seen once. The sequenced sample was lung tumor tissue, obtained before any cancer treatment. The TCR comes from a female donor older than 55 with stage I lung adenocarcinoma. V usage is TRBV11-3 and J usage is TRBJ2-7, with 9 bases fitting TRBD1. The CDR3 loop reads CASSPTAGQGYEQYF. The DNA for the CDR3 is TGTGCCAGCAGCCCTACTGCGGGACAGGGTTACGAGCAGTACTTC.